These T cell receptor beta chains were read from a single sample in a study of regulatory T cells in long-lasting Graves disease. TCRdb called the multiplex PCR reads again in MiXCR, with one record for every CDR3 protein. The table shows under 500,000 distinct CDR3 sequences, with under 25% occurring only once. Sequenced material: peripheral blood mononuclear cells (PBMCs), taken when the disease was refractory, from a patient treated with antithyroid drugs. These receptors all come from a female donor with Graves disease. Both conserved end residues are part of each CDR3. A D gene is named only where the DNA matches it firmly. Size is omitted from some rows. Given values are once, few, many or a class for expanded clones.

TRBV18	TRBD2	TRBJ2-5	many	TGTGCCAGCTCACCTGAGCGGGAGTACCAAGAGACCCAGTACTTC	CASSPEREYQETQYF
TRBV30	.	TRBJ2-7	.	TGTGCCTGGAGTAAGATGGGGGCCGAGCAGTACTTC	CAWSKMGAEQYF
TRBV5-1	TRBD2	TRBJ2-2	many	TGCGCCAGCAGCTCTAGCGGGAGTTTTGGCACCGGGGAGCTGTTTTTT	CASSSSGSFGTGELFF
TRBV5-1	.	TRBJ2-7	many	TGCGCCAGCAGCCCGGACGGTTTGGGGGAGCAGTACTTC	CASSPDGLGEQYF
TRBV24-1	.	TRBJ2-5	many	TGTGCCACCAGTGATAGGCGGGACGAGAAAGAGACCCAGTACTTC	CATSDRRDEKETQYF
TRBV29-1	.	TRBJ2-1	few	TGCAGCGTATCCCTGCCTCGTTCTATGGGGAGGCAAAATGAGCAGTTCTTC	CSVSLPRSMGRQNEQFF
TRBV7-6	.	TRBJ2-7	few	TGTGCCAGCAGCGCCAACCCGACCTACGAGCAGTACTTC	CASSANPTYEQYF
TRBV3-1	.	TRBJ2-3	.	TGTGCCAGCAGCCAAGGTCCGGCTCCTAGCACAGATACGCAGTATTTT	CASSQGPAPSTDTQYF
TRBV2	TRBD2	TRBJ2-7	many	TGTGCCAGCAGTGGATGGACTAGCGGCTCCTACGAGCAGTACTTC	CASSGWTSGSYEQYF
TRBV12-3/TRBV12-4	TRBD2	TRBJ2-1	once	TGTGCCAGCTCACCACCAGCGGGAAACTCCTACAATGAGCAGTTCTTC	CASSPPAGNSYNEQFF
TRBV6-1	.	TRBJ1-1	many	TGTGCCAGCAGACCACCCGTTATGGCGGAGAACACTGAAGCTTTCTTT	CASRPPVMAENTEAFF
TRBV7-9	.	TRBJ2-6	.	TGTGCCAGCAGCGACACAGGCTCTGGGGCCAACGTCCTGACTTTC	CASSDTGSGANVLTF
TRBV28	TRBD1	TRBJ1-5	many	TGTGCCAGCAGTTTATTGGGGACAGGGCTTGACCAGCCCCAGCATTTT	CASSLLGTGLDQPQHF
TRBV28	.	TRBJ2-6	many	TGTGCCAGCACCCTCGGGGCTGGGGCCAACGTCCTGACTTTC	CASTLGAGANVLTF
TRBV3-1	.	TRBJ2-4	.	TGTGCCAGCAGCTACGGACGGGGTCTAGGCAAAAACATTCAGTACTTC	CASSYGRGLGKNIQYF
TRBV11-2	TRBD1	TRBJ2-1	.	TGTGCCAGCAGCCCCGGGACAGGGGTAGGGCATGAGCAGTTCTTC	CASSPGTGVGHEQFF
TRBV7-9	.	TRBJ1-1	few	TGTGCCAGCAGCTTCATAAGTAAGGGATCGAACACTGAAGCTTTCTTT	CASSFISKGSNTEAFF
TRBV4-1	TRBD1	TRBJ1-6	few	TGCGCCAGCAGCCAAGAAGCAGGGGGCTATAATTCACCTCTCCACTTT	CASSQEAGGYNSPLHF
TRBV30	.	TRBJ2-7	.	TGTGCCTCACAGACCCACGAGCAGTACTTC	CASQTHEQYF
TRBV30	TRBD2	TRBJ2-7	many	TGTGCCTGGAGTTGGGGCGGGAGTGACGAGCAGTACTTC	CAWSWGGSDEQYF
TRBV6-1	.	TRBJ2-5	many	TGTGCCAGCAAACGGGTCGCCATAAGCGGACACCAAGAGACCCAGTACTTC	CASKRVAISGHQETQYF
TRBV19	.	TRBJ1-5	.	TGTGCCAGTAGTATTCATCGCAGGGTTAGCAATCAGCCCCAGCATTTT	CASSIHRRVSNQPQHF
TRBV24-1	.	TRBJ2-3	many	TGTGCCACCAGTGCGGACACAGATACGCAGTATTTT	CATSADTDTQYF
TRBV28	.	TRBJ1-5	many	TGTGCCAGCAGTTTATTGGGCTGTGGTCAGCCCCAGCATTTT	CASSLLGCGQPQHF
TRBV5-6	.	TRBJ1-1	.	TGTGCCAGCAGCTTTAAAGGGTTAGACACTGAAGCTTTCTTT	CASSFKGLDTEAFF
TRBV7-2	TRBD1	TRBJ2-3	.	TGTGCCAGCAGCTTAGACCCGGGGACAGCCACAGATACGCAGTATTTT	CASSLDPGTATDTQYF
TRBV29-1	.	TRBJ1-2	few	TGCAGCGTTCGCTCCGAGTATGGCTACACCTTC	CSVRSEYGYTF
TRBV28	.	TRBJ1-5	.	TGTGCCACCTCCTTCAAAGGGGCGAGGAATCAGCCCCAGCATTTT	CATSFKGARNQPQHF
TRBV6-9	.	TRBJ1-1	.	TGTGCCAGCAGTTATTACGGTACTGAAGCTTTCTTT	CASSYYGTEAFF
TRBV6-1	TRBD1	TRBJ2-7	many	TGTGCCAGCAGCCCTCAACAGGGGATCACCTACGAGCAGTACTTC	CASSPQQGITYEQYF
TRBV6-1	.	TRBJ2-6	few	TGTGCCAGCAGCGAAATATCTGGGGCCAACGTCCTGACTTTC	CASSEISGANVLTF
TRBV29-1	.	TRBJ1-4	many	TGCAGCGTTGAAGGCGGGACCACGACGGAAAAACTGTTTTTT	CSVEGGTTTEKLFF
TRBV3-1	.	TRBJ1-2	many	TGTGCCAGCAGCCCTTCCTTGACAGCGTATATCTATGGCTACACCTTC	CASSPSLTAYIYGYTF
TRBV7-9	TRBD1	TRBJ2-5	many	TGTGCCAGCAGCCAAACCCGGGACAGGGGAAAGACCCAGTACTTC	CASSQTRDRGKTQYF
TRBV28	TRBD1	TRBJ1-2	many	TGTGCCAGCAGCCACAGACAGGGAATCTTTTCTAACTATGGCTACACCTTC	CASSHRQGIFSNYGYTF
TRBV28	.	TRBJ1-5	many	TGTGCCAGCAGTACACGGGGCACAGGCAATCAGCCCCAGCATTTT	CASSTRGTGNQPQHF
TRBV19	.	TRBJ2-5	few	TGTGCCAGTACCCGGGACGGACAGAACCAAGAGACCCAGTACTTC	CASTRDGQNQETQYF
TRBV27	.	TRBJ1-1	.	TGTGCCAGCAGTTTGACAGCTTACACTGAAGCTTTCTTT	CASSLTAYTEAFF
TRBV27	.	TRBJ2-3	.	TGTGCCAGCAGTTTACAGGGACGTCCCGGCACAGATACGCAGTATTTT	CASSLQGRPGTDTQYF
TRBV28	.	TRBJ2-2	many	TGTGCCAGCACCCCCTTGGGAGGTGGCACCGGGGAGCTGTTTTTT	CASTPLGGGTGELFF
TRBV7-2	.	TRBJ1-6	few	TGTGCCAGCAGCTTCCAGGGTTATTCACCCCTCCACTTT	CASSFQGYSPLHF
TRBV7-2	.	TRBJ1-1	.	TGTGCCAGCAGCCCCCCTCCCGGGGGGGCTGGGGCTTTCTTT	CASSPPPGGAGAFF
TRBV5-4	.	TRBJ2-2	.	TGTGCCAGCAGCCAGCCATTTCCGGGTCACTCCGGGGAGCTGTTTTTT	CASSQPFPGHSGELFF
TRBV30	.	TRBJ2-7	.	TGTGCCTGGGGCCCACTGCGCTCCCACGAGCAGTACTTC	CAWGPLRSHEQYF
TRBV18	TRBD1	TRBJ2-5	.	TGTGCCAGCTCACCACCTTTCGGGACAGAAATGTACCAAGAGACCCAGTACTTC	CASSPPFGTEMYQETQYF
TRBV9	TRBD1	TRBJ1-2	many	TGTGCCAGCAGCGTATTAGCTCAGGGGGACTATGGCTACACCTTC	CASSVLAQGDYGYTF
TRBV28	.	TRBJ1-1	many	TGTGCCAGCAGAAGGGCCGTAATCCCTGAAGCTTTCTTT	CASRRAVIPEAFF
TRBV5-1	TRBD1	TRBJ2-2	few	TGCGCCAGCAGGGCGGGACAGGGACGCACCGGGGAGCTGTTTTTT	CASRAGQGRTGELFF
TRBV11-2	.	TRBJ1-1	many	TGTGCCAGCAGCATAGGGGCGGGGGGCCGAACTGAAGCTTTCTTT	CASSIGAGGRTEAFF
TRBV28	TRBD2	TRBJ2-7	many	TGTGCCAGCAGTCCCCGGGGGGGAGGCTACGAGCAGTACTTC	CASSPRGGGYEQYF
TRBV6-1	.	TRBJ1-1	many	TGTGCCAGCAGTCGGGCACGGACGAACACTGAAGCTTTCTTT	CASSRARTNTEAFF
TRBV20-1	.	TRBJ2-7	.	TGCAGTGCTTATAGCGCACTATCCTACGAGCAGTACTTC	CSAYSALSYEQYF
TRBV5-1	.	TRBJ2-7	many	TGCGCCAGCAGCTTTATCACAGGGCAATACGAGCAGTACTTC	CASSFITGQYEQYF
TRBV5-1	.	TRBJ2-7	few	TGCGCCAGCAGCGTGGAGGTCGCGGGACAGATCTCCTACGAGCAGTACTTC	CASSVEVAGQISYEQYF
TRBV28	.	TRBJ1-1	many	TGTGCCAGCATGGCGGGGACTGAAGCTTTCTTT	CASMAGTEAFF
TRBV7-2	.	TRBJ2-7	few	TGTGCCAGCAGCCCCCCTGGCTTACAGGACTCCTACGAGCAGTACTTC	CASSPPGLQDSYEQYF